This TCR beta chain came from a study of shared clonotypes between healthy human individuals. Points from the study as a whole: Represented diversity (both genetic and exposure-history) was limited by the small number of donors. Clonotype sharing among donors, it was expected, would be affected by sequencing depth.

The assay was immunoSEQ multiplex PCR, and TCRdb's table has in-frame clones only and misses some. In the table there are roughly 480,000 clones, 79% of which are singletons. J lost 0 bases, V lost 3 bases, and 7 bases had no gene match. The V gene's germline CDR1 is GTSNPN and CDR2 SVGIG (reference sequence). The CDR3 length is 15 residues. In its sample, this clone was seen many times. Its antigen is not identified. With unsorted samples, genomic DNA was obtained from about 100 million PBMCs. The rearrangement joins TRBV30 to TRBJ1-1; 7 positions agree with TRBD1. The source material was PBMCs. The TCR was taken from a woman aged 35 to 49 in good health. Some clones in this sample may be carry-over from other donors' samples. As DNA, the CDR3 is TGTGCCTGGAGCGCCATACAGGGGTTGAACACTGAAGCTTTCTTT. Translated: CAWSAIQGLNTEAFF. Based on the CDR3 plus reference TRBV30 and TRBJ1-1, the full variable domain is SQTIHQWPATLVQPVGSPLSLECTVEGTSNPNLYWYRQAAGRGLQLLFYSVGIGQISSEVPQNLSASRPQDRQFILSSKKLLLSDSGFYLCAWSAIQGLNTEAFFGQGTRLTVV.